The clone carrying this TCR beta chain appeared a few times. Antigen unknown. A much larger clone differs by one base, so this may be a read error. RNA transcripts were the source from which TCR beta CDR3 regions were amplified. The first-round RT-PCR employed HTBI primers together with the Qiagen OneStep RT-PCR kit. A multiplex PCR was then performed as the second round. TCRdb processed the multiplex PCR reads anew with MiXCR; each CDR3 protein has one entry. Of around 1,200,000 distinct CDR3 sequences in the sample, about 40% were seen once. The CDR3 totals 12 residues. Germline assignment: CDR1 SQVTM and CDR2 ANQGSEA. The sample originates from a study of Graves' ophthalmopathy and Graves' hyperthyroidism. Study conclusions and caveats: The model flagged ophthalmopathy progression at 65% to 71% sensitivity and 72.22% specificity. Ophthalmopathy was separated from stable hyperthyroidism by a 13-signature model with around 88% sensitivity and roughly 81% specificity.

The TCR sequence derives from an adult man with Graves' hyperthyroidism. The sequenced sample was peripheral blood or thyroid tissue (not recorded which). This rearrangement joins TRBV29-1 to TRBJ2-2; D might be TRBD1 or TRBD2, each matching 5 bases. The CDR3 bases are TGCAGCGTTGCAGGACAAACCGGGGAGCTGCTTTTT. It codes for CSVAGQTGELLF.